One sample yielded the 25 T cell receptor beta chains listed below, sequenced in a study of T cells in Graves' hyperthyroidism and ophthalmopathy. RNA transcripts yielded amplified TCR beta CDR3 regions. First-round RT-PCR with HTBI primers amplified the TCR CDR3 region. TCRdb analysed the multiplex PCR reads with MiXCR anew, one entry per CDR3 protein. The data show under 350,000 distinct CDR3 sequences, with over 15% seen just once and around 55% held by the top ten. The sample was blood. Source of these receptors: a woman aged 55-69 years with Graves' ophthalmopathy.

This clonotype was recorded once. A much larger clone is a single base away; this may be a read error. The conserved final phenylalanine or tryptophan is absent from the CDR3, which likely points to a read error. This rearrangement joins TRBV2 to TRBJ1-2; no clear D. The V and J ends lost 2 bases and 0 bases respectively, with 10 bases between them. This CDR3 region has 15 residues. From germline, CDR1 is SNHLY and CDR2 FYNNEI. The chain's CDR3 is CASSERSATNYGYTS. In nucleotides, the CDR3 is TGTGCCAGCAGTGAACGGTCAGCAACTAACTATGGCTACACCTCC.

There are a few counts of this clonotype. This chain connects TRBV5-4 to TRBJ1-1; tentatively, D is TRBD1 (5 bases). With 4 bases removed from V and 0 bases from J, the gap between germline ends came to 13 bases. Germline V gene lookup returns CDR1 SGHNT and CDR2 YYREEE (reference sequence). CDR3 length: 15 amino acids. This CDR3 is CASSRKGRMNTEAFF. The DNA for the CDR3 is TGTGCCAGCAGCCGAAAGGGACGGATGAACACTGAAGCTTTCTTT.

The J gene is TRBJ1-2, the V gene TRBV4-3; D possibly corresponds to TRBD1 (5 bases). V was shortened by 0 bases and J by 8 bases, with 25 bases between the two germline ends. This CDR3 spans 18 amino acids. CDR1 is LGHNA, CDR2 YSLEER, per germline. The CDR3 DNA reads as TGCGCCAGCAGCCAAGAAGGTGGCGCAGGCGTAGGGGTTAAGGGCTACACCTTC. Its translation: CASSQEGGAGVGVKGYTF.

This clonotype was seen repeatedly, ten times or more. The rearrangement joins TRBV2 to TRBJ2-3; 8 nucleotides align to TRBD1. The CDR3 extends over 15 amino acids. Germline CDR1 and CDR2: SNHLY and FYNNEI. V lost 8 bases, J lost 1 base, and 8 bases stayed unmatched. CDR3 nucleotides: TGTGCCAGCGGTATCCAGGGACAGGGCACAGATACGCAGTATTTT. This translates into CASGIQGQGTDTQYF.

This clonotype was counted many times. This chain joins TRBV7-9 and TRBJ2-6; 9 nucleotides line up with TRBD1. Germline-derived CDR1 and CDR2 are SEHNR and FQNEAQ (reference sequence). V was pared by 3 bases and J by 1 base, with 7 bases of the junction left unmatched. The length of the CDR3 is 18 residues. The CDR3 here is CASSFGTGRGSGANVLTF. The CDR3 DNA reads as TGTGCCAGCAGCTTCGGGACAGGGAGGGGATCTGGGGCCAACGTCCTGACTTTC.

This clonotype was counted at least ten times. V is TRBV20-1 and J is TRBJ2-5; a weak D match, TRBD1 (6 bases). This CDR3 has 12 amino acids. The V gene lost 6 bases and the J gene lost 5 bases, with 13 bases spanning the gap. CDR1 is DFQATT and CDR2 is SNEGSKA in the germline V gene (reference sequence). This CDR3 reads CSARTVMETQYF. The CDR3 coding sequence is TGCAGTGCGCGGACAGTAATGGAGACCCAGTACTTC.

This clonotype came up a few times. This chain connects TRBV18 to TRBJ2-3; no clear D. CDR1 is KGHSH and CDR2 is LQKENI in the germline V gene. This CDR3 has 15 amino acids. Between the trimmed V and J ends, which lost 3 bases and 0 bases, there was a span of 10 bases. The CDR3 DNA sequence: TGTGCCAGCTCACCCCAACAGCTCAGCACAGATACGCAGTATTTT. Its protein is CASSPQQLSTDTQYF.

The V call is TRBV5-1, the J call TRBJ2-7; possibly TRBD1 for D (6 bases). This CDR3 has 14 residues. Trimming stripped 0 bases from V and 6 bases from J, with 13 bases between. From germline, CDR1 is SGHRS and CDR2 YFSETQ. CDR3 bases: TGCGCCAGCAGCTTGGGGACAGAATTTTTCGAGCAGTACTTC. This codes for CASSLGTEFFEQYF.

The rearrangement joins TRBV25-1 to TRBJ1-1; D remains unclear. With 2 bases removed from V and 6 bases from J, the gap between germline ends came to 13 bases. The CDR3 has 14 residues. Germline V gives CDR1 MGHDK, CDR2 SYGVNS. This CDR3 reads CASSEGTYSPEAFF. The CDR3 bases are TGTGCCAGCAGTGAAGGAACCTACAGTCCTGAAGCTTTCTTT.

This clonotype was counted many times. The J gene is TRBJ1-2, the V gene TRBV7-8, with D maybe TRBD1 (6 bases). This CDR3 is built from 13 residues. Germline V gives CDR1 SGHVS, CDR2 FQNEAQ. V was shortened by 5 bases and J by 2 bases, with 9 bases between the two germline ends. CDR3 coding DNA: TGTGCCAGCAGCAAAGGACAGAACTATGGCTACACCTTC. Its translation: CASSKGQNYGYTF.

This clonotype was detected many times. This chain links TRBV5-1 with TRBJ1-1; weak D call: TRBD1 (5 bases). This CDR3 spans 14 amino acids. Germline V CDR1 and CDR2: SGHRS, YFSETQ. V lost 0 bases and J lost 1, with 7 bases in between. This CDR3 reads CASSLGQQNTEAFF. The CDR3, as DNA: TGCGCCAGCAGCTTGGGACAGCAGAACACTGAAGCTTTCTTT.

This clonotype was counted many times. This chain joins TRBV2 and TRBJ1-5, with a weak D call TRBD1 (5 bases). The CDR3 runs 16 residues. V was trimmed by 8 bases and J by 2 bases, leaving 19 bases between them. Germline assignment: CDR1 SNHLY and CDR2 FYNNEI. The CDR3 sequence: CASRSTGGVGNQPQHF. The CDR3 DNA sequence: TGTGCCAGCCGAAGCACGGGGGGAGTTGGCAATCAGCCCCAGCATTTT.

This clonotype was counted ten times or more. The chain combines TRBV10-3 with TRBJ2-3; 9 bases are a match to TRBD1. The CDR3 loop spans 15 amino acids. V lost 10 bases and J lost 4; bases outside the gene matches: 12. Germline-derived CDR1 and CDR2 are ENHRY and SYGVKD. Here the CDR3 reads CATKGTGFSPDTQYF. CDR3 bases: TGTGCCACCAAGGGGACAGGGTTTAGCCCAGATACGCAGTATTTT.

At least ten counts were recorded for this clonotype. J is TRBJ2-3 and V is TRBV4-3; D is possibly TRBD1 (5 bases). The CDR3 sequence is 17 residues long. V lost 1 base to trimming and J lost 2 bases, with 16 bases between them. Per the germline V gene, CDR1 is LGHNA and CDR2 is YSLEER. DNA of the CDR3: TGCGCCAGCAGCCAAGGGCCCACAGGCTTCTCCACAGATACGCAGTATTTT. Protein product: CASSQGPTGFSTDTQYF.

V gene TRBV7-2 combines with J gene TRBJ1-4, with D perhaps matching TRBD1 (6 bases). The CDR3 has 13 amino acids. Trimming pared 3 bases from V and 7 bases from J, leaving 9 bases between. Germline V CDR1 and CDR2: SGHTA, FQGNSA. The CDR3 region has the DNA TGTGCCAGCAGCTTTGGGGGCAGTGAAAAACTGTTTTTT. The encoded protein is CASSFGGSEKLFF.

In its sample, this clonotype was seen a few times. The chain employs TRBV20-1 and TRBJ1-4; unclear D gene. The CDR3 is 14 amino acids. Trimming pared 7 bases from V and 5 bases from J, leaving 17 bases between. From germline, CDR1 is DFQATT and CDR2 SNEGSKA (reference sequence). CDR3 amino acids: CSVDRMGPNEKLFF. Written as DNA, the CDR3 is TGCAGTGTGGACCGGATGGGCCCGAATGAAAAACTGTTTTTT.

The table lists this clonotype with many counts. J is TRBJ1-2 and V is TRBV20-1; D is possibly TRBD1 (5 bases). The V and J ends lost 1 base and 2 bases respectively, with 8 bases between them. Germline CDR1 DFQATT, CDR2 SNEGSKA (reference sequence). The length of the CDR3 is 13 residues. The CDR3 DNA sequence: TGCAGTGCTAGAGTGGCAGGGAACTATGGCTACACCTTC. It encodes CSARVAGNYGYTF.

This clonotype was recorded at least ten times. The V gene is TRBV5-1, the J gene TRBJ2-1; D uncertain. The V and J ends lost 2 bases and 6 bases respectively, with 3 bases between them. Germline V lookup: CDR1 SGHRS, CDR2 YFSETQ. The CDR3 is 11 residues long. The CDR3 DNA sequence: TGCGCCAGCAGCTTTGCCAATGAGCAGTTCTTC. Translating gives CASSFANEQFF.

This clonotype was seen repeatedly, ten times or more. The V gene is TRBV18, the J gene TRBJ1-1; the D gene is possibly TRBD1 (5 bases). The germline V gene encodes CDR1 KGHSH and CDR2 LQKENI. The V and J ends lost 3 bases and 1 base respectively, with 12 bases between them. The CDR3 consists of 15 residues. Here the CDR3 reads CASSPRRGENTEAFF. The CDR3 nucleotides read TGTGCCAGCTCACCGCGGAGGGGAGAGAACACTGAAGCTTTCTTT.

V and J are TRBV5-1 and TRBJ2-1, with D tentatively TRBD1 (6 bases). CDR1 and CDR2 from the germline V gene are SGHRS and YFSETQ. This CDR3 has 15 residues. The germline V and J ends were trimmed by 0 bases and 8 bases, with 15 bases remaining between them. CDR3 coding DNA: TGCGCCAGCAGCTTGGGTTTCGAGGGGGTACATGAGCAGTTCTTC. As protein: CASSLGFEGVHEQFF.

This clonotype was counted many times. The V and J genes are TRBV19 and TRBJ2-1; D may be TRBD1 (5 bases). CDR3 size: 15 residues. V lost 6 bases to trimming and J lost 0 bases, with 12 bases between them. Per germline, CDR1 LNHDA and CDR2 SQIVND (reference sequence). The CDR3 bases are TGTGCCAGTAGCCCAAGCGACAGCTCCTACAATGAGCAGTTCTTC. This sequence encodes CASSPSDSSYNEQFF.

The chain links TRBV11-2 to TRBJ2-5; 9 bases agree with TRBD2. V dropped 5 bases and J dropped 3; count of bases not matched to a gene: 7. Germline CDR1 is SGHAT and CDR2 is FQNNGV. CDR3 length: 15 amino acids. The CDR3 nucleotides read TGTGCCAGCAGCCAACTAGCGGGTGTAGAAGAGACCCAGTACTTC. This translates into CASSQLAGVEETQYF.

The CDR3 DNA follows: TGTGCCAGCAGCCCCGGGACAGTAGTCAATAAAGGACCTTACGAGCAGTACTTC. Translation gives CASSPGTVVNKGPYEQYF. The rearrangement joins TRBV5-8 to TRBJ2-7, with 7 nucleotides matching TRBD1. CDR3 length: 18 amino acids. Germline V gene data show CDR1 as SGHTS and CDR2 as YDEGEE. Trimming cost V 4 bases and J 4 bases; bases outside gene matches: 20.

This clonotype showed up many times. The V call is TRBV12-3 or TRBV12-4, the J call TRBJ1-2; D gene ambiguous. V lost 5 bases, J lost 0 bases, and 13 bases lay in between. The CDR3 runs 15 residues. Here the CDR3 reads CASSKSEGSNYGYTF. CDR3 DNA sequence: TGTGCCAGCAGTAAGAGCGAGGGTTCTAACTATGGCTACACCTTC.

The CDR3 DNA sequence: TGCGCCAGCAGCCAAGTGGGGGTCGGCTACGAGCAGTACTTC. Translating gives CASSQVGVGYEQYF. The gene calls are TRBV4-3 and TRBJ2-7, with D perhaps matching TRBD1 or TRBD2 (5 bases each). Trimming shortened V by 1 base and J by 3 bases, and 10 bases separated the two germline ends. Germline lookup yields CDR1 LGHNA and CDR2 YSLEER. This CDR3 is built from 14 residues.